Shown below are 29 T cell receptor beta chains from a single sample sequenced in a study of blood T cell repertoires in COVID-19. Some clones are missing from TCRdb's copy, which holds only in-frame ones; the method was immunoSEQ multiplex PCR. The sample includes more than 65,000 clones, about 80% of them seen just once. Material: peripheral blood. These receptor sequences come from a human donor in a cohort sampled during active COVID-19.

CDR3 region: CASRSDGGPKNIQYF. Here the CDR3 DNA reads TGCGCCAGCAGATCCGACGGGGGGCCAAAAAACATTCAGTACTTC. The gene calls are TRBV5-1 and TRBJ2-4; tentative D call: TRBD2 (7 bases). Trimming cost V 5 bases and J 4 bases, with 16 bases left between them. Germline CDR1 reads SGHRS; CDR2 reads YFSETQ. CDR3 length: 15 amino acids.

The chain uses TRBV5-1 and TRBJ2-5; weak D call: TRBD2 (5 bases). The CDR3 spans 15 residues. V lost 0 bases, J lost 5 bases, and 14 bases lay in between. Germline values: CDR1 SGHRS, CDR2 YFSETQ. CDR3 bases: TGCGCCAGCAGCTTGGCCGCAACGGGAAGGGAGACCCAGTACTTC. Translated: CASSLAATGRETQYF.

V is TRBV5-6 and J is TRBJ2-1; D is possibly TRBD2 (6 bases). Per germline, CDR1 SGHDT and CDR2 YYEEEE. V was pared by 0 bases and J by 4 bases, with 14 bases between. The CDR3 is 16 residues long. As DNA, the CDR3 is TGTGCCAGCAGCTTGGATTTGGGGGACTCGTACAATGAGCAGTTCTTC. The encoded protein is CASSLDLGDSYNEQFF.

The chain combines TRBV28 with TRBJ1-2; D unclear. Germline CDR1 is MDHEN and CDR2 is SYDVKM. The V and J ends lost 5 bases and 7 bases respectively, with 17 bases between them. CDR3 length equals 14 residues. CDR3 sequence reads: CASSLTDGSGGYTF. As DNA, the CDR3 is TGTGCCAGCAGTCTTACAGATGGCAGTGGTGGCTACACCTTC.

The V gene is TRBV28, the J gene TRBJ2-3; the D gene is possibly TRBD2 (5 bases). Germline V gene sequence: CDR1 MDHEN, CDR2 SYDVKM. The CDR3 sequence is 14 residues long. The ends were cut back, 5 bases at V and 5 bases at J, with 14 bases in the middle. Here the CDR3 DNA reads TGTGCCAGCAGTAAGATGAGGGAAGAAGATACGCAGTATTTT. It codes for CASSKMREEDTQYF.

This clone was counted a few times. The chain is built from TRBV7-9 and TRBJ1-2, with 10 nucleotides matching TRBD1. The V and J ends lost 5 bases and 8 bases, in that order; junction bases with no gene match: 11. The germline gives CDR1 SEHNR, CDR2 FQNEAQ (reference sequence). The CDR3 loop spans 15 amino acids. CDR3 sequence (DNA): TGTGCCAGCAGCACGCGGACAGGGGGGAGAGAAGGCTACACCTTC. Protein sequence: CASSTRTGGREGYTF.

This chain connects TRBV11-2 to TRBJ2-7, with D tentatively TRBD1 (5 bases). Deletions cut 3 bases from V and 1 base from J, with 7 bases between. The CDR3 is 13 amino acids. Germline values: CDR1 SGHAT, CDR2 FQNNGV. This CDR3 reads CASSFRQSYEQYF. The CDR3 DNA reads TGTGCCAGCAGCTTTCGACAGTCCTACGAGCAGTACTTC.

V and J are TRBV2 and TRBJ2-2; D gene uncertain. The CDR3 is made up of 11 amino acids. Germline CDR1 and CDR2: SNHLY and FYNNEI. V was cut by 3 bases and J by 7 bases, with 3 bases left in between. The CDR3 DNA reads TGTGCCAGCAGTGAGTACGGGGAGCTGTTTTTT. It specifies CASSEYGELFF. Full variable domain (remainder filled in from reference TRBV2 and TRBJ2-2): EPEVTQTPSHQVTQMGQEVILRCVPISNHLYFYWYRQILGQKVEFLVSFYNNEISEKSEIFDDQFSVERPDGSNFTLKIRSTKLEDSAMYFCASSEYGELFFGEGSRLTVL.

The chain combines TRBV6-6 with TRBJ2-5, with 7 bases matching TRBD1. Germline CDR1 and CDR2: MNHNY and SVGAGI (reference sequence). Trimming cost V 4 bases and J 1 base; bases outside gene matches: 6. This CDR3 has 15 amino acids. CDR3 nucleotide sequence: TGTGCCAGCAGTTCCAACCGGGACAGCCAAGAGACCCAGTACTTC. This encodes CASSSNRDSQETQYF.

The chain uses TRBV2 and TRBJ2-5, with 11 bases that match TRBD1. The germline gives CDR1 SNHLY, CDR2 FYNNEI. CDR3 length: 16 amino acids. With V trimmed by 4 bases and J by 5 bases, 9 bases remained unmatched. Here the CDR3 DNA reads TGTGCCAGCAGTGGGGGACAGGGGGAACTTAGGGAGACCCAGTACTTC. Residues: CASSGGQGELRETQYF.

In this sample, this clone turned up a few times. The J gene is TRBJ2-7, the V gene TRBV19; 10 nucleotides match TRBD2. CDR3 size: 15 residues. The junction had 11 bases not matched to a gene; V was cut back by 6 bases and J by 6 bases. CDR1 and CDR2 (germline): LNHDA, SQIVND (reference sequence). This CDR3 reads CASSLESGRASEQYF. The CDR3 coding sequence is TGTGCCAGTAGCCTGGAAAGCGGGAGGGCTTCCGAGCAGTACTTC.

CDR3 in amino acids: CASSEYRTGDVNTEAFF. DNA for the CDR3: TGTGCCAGCAGTGAATATAGGACAGGGGATGTTAACACTGAAGCTTTCTTT. The chain has TRBV25-1 and TRBJ1-1, with TRBD1 matching over 9 bases. In germline, CDR1 is MGHDK, CDR2 SYGVNS. Trimming removed 0 bases from V and 2 bases from J; junction bases left unmatched: 7. The CDR3 length is 17 residues.

The chain couples TRBV6-5 to TRBJ1-2, with D tentatively TRBD1 (5 bases). The CDR3 loop spans 13 amino acids. Trimming pared 6 bases from V and 4 bases from J, leaving 12 bases between. CDR1 is MNHEY and CDR2 is SVGAGI in the germline V gene. CDR3 protein: CASRRGVGYGYTF. CDR3 coding DNA: TGTGCCAGCAGGCGGGGGGTTGGCTATGGCTACACCTTC.

CDR3 sequence reads: CASSEGARGEQYF. The CDR3 DNA sequence: TGTGCCAGCAGTGAAGGAGCCAGAGGGGAGCAGTACTTC. The V gene is TRBV6-4, the J gene TRBJ2-7; D perhaps matches TRBD2 (5 bases). Trimming left V 3 bases short and J 7 bases short, with 13 bases between. The CDR3 sequence is 13 residues long. Per germline, CDR1 MRHNA and CDR2 SNTAGT.

This clone was picked up one time. The chain links TRBV9 to TRBJ2-1; 7 nucleotides match TRBD2. The CDR3 is 16 amino acids. After removal of 3 bases from V and 3 bases from J, the junction contained 9 bases not matched to a gene. CDR1 SGDLS and CDR2 YYNGEE come from the germline V gene. The CDR3 DNA sequence: TGTGCCAGCAGCGATAGACGTCTAGCGGACTACAATGAGCAGTTCTTC. Its translation: CASSDRRLADYNEQFF.

J is TRBJ2-7 and V is TRBV28, with TRBD1 identical over 10 bases. CDR3 size: 15 residues. Germline loops: CDR1 MDHEN, CDR2 SYDVKM. V lost 6 bases, J lost 2 bases, and 7 bases stayed unmatched. The CDR3 region has the DNA TGTGCCAGCAGCCTTTCCGGGACAGGGGCCTACGAGCAGTACTTC. This translates into CASSLSGTGAYEQYF.

The rearrangement joins TRBV4-2 to TRBJ1-5, with D unresolved. The CDR3 is made up of 14 amino acids. Per germline, CDR1 LGHNA and CDR2 YNFKEQ. V was trimmed by 4 bases and J by 2 bases, leaving 9 bases between them. The CDR3 loop is CASSLRGGNQPQHF. The DNA for the CDR3 is TGTGCCAGCAGCCTTCGCGGGGGCAATCAGCCCCAGCATTTT.

This rearrangement joins TRBV3-1 (or the pseudogene TRBV3-2) to TRBJ1-5, with a tentative D call TRBD1 (5 bases). V lost 0 bases, J lost 7 bases, and 13 bases lay in between. The germline CDR1 and CDR2 sequences are LGHDT and YNNKEL (reference sequence). CDR3 length equals 15 residues. CDR3 DNA sequence: TGTGCCAGCAGCCAAGATAAGGGGTCCTCCCAGCCCCAGCATTTT. This translates into CASSQDKGSSQPQHF.

The chain combines TRBV6-2 or TRBV6-3 with TRBJ1-2; TRBD1 is a possible D gene (6 bases). Germline values: CDR1 MNHEY, CDR2 SVGEGT. V lost 0 bases to trimming and J lost 8 bases, with 13 bases between them. This CDR3 region has 14 residues. CDR3 sequence: CASSYSVGAIGYTF. DNA for the CDR3: TGTGCCAGCAGTTACTCGGTGGGGGCGATCGGCTACACCTTC.

The chain combines TRBV5-1 with TRBJ1-1; 7 positions match TRBD1. The CDR3 runs to 12 residues. After removal of 4 bases from V and 7 bases from J, the junction contained 4 bases not matched to a gene. CDR1 and CDR2 (germline): SGHRS, YFSETQ. The CDR3 is CASSADRLEAFF. The CDR3 DNA sequence: TGCGCCAGCAGCGCGGACAGGCTTGAAGCTTTCTTT.

This chain connects TRBV27 to TRBJ2-5; 13 bases map to TRBD2. V lost 5 bases and J lost 4; bases outside the gene matches: 7. Germline values: CDR1 MNHEY, CDR2 SMNVEV (reference sequence). The CDR3 consists of 16 residues. CDR3 coding DNA: TGTGCCAGCAGTCCTAGACTAGCGGGGGGTTTAGAGACCCAGTACTTC. It translates to CASSPRLAGGLETQYF.

The rearrangement uses TRBV13 and TRBJ2-1, with D maybe TRBD2 (5 bases). The CDR3 loop spans 17 amino acids. V was shortened by 5 bases and J by 0 bases, with 17 bases between the two germline ends. CDR1 PRHDT and CDR2 FYEKMQ come from the germline V gene (reference sequence). CDR3: CASSPPRAGSSYNEQFF. The CDR3 DNA is TGTGCCAGCAGCCCGCCTCGTGCGGGCAGCTCCTACAATGAGCAGTTCTTC.

The chain uses TRBV28 and TRBJ2-5, with 10 bases matching TRBD2. The CDR3 totals 15 residues. Germline V gene data show CDR1 as MDHEN and CDR2 as SYDVKM. V shed 4 bases, J shed 1 base, and the junction held 3 bases outside the gene matches. The CDR3 region is CASSYQRGGQETQYF. The CDR3 bases are TGTGCCAGCAGTTACCAGCGGGGGGGCCAAGAGACCCAGTACTTC.

V is TRBV5-1 and J is TRBJ1-1; D is perhaps TRBD1 (5 bases). The CDR3 contains 11 residues. The V gene's germline CDR1 is SGHRS and CDR2 YFSETQ. Trimming stripped 5 bases from V and 5 bases from J, with 7 bases between. The CDR3 sequence: CASRGGTEAFF. DNA for the CDR3: TGCGCCAGCAGGGGGGGAACTGAAGCTTTCTTT.

The chain has TRBV28 and TRBJ2-7; 8 bases are a match to TRBD1. The CDR3 totals 14 residues. Per germline, CDR1 MDHEN and CDR2 SYDVKM. Trimming at V came to 7 bases and at J to 6 bases, leaving 11 bases not matched to a gene. The CDR3 DNA reads as TGTGCCAGCAATGTTCCGGGACAGGTCGGCGAGCAGTACTTC. Its translation is CASNVPGQVGEQYF.

V and J are TRBV5-1 and TRBJ1-4, with 7 bases identical to TRBD1. V shed 0 bases, J shed 6 bases, and the junction held 5 bases outside the gene matches. This CDR3 comprises 15 residues. The V gene's germline CDR1 is SGHRS and CDR2 YFSETQ. The CDR3 loop is CASSLETGQYEKLFF. DNA of the CDR3: TGCGCCAGCAGCTTGGAGACAGGGCAGTATGAAAAACTGTTTTTT.

V and J are TRBV6-5 and TRBJ2-7, with 10 bases lining up with TRBD1. Germline trimming cut 0 bases from V and 7 bases from J; bases unmatched to any gene: 3. Germline CDR1 MNHEY, CDR2 SVGAGI. CDR3 length equals 14 residues. The CDR3 protein is CASSYSGTGDEQYF. The CDR3 DNA sequence: TGTGCCAGCAGTTACTCGGGGACAGGGGATGAGCAGTACTTC.

The chain is built from TRBV5-1 and TRBJ2-3, with 9 positions matching TRBD2. CDR1 SGHRS and CDR2 YFSETQ come from the germline V gene. The CDR3 is made up of 14 amino acids. Losses at the gene ends were 3 bases for V and 5 bases for J; bases not matched to a gene: 4. CDR3 bases: TGCGCCAGCAGCTCTAGCGGGGTGCAAGATACGCAGTATTTT. This translates into CASSSSGVQDTQYF.

This clone was seen just once. This sequence joins TRBV7-8 and TRBJ1-1, with D maybe TRBD1 (5 bases). CDR1 is SGHVS and CDR2 is FQNEAQ in the germline V gene. This CDR3 spans 14 amino acids. V was pared by 2 bases and J by 0 bases, with 7 bases between. This chain's CDR3 is CASSLSGMNTEAFF. CDR3 nucleotide sequence: TGTGCCAGCAGCTTATCAGGGATGAACACTGAAGCTTTCTTT.